Following are 13 T cell receptor beta chains from one sample sequenced in a study of regulatory T cells in long-lasting Graves disease. Building the TCR beta libraries relied on iRepertoire HTBI primers, and CDR3 regions underwent Arm-PCR. TCRdb reprocessed the multiplex PCR reads via MiXCR and lists one record per CDR3 protein. Of about 400,000 distinct CDR3 sequences detected, more than 20% appear once; the ten largest clones hold around 20%. As to time point: persistent/refractory GD, antithyroid drugs over 5 years with positive TRAb. Extracted PBMC RNA gave rise to the TCR library. The source material was peripheral blood mononuclear cells (PBMCs), sampled when the disease was refractory, from a patient treated with antithyroid drugs. Source of these receptors: a female donor with Graves disease.

This clonotype was detected only a few times. J is TRBJ2-7 and V is TRBV29-1, with D tentatively TRBD2 (6 bases). The CDR3 contains 14 residues. Trimming pared 7 bases from V and 3 bases from J, leaving 19 bases between. Germline CDR1 and CDR2: SQVTM and ANQGSEA. DNA for the CDR3: TGCAGCGCCCGGGACTCAAATTTAAACTACGAGCAGTACTTC. The encoded protein is CSARDSNLNYEQYF.

This clonotype has a handful of counts. The chain is built from TRBV5-1 and TRBJ2-7; 7 nucleotides match TRBD2. V gave up 0 bases and J gave up 4 bases; unmatched junction bases: 4. This CDR3 region has 14 residues. Germline loops: CDR1 SGHRS, CDR2 YFSETQ. CDR3 bases: TGCGCCAGCAGCTTGGGCGGGAGTTGGTACGAGCAGTACTTC. It yields the protein CASSLGGSWYEQYF.

The sample holds many counts of this clonotype. J is TRBJ1-1 and V is TRBV7-9, with D perhaps matching TRBD1 (5 bases). Germline loops: CDR1 SEHNR, CDR2 FQNEAQ (reference sequence). The CDR3 covers 14 residues. Between the trimmed V and J ends, which lost 4 bases and 0 bases, there was a span of 9 bases. As DNA, the CDR3 is TGTGCCAGCAGCTCAATGGGGGTGAACACTGAAGCTTTCTTT. It codes for CASSSMGVNTEAFF.

This clonotype was seen a few times. The chain uses TRBV7-3 and TRBJ2-2; D gene unclear. The germline CDR1 and CDR2 sequences are SGHTA and FQGTGA. V lost 5 bases and J 5 bases, leaving 9 bases between the germline ends. This CDR3 is 13 amino acids long. The CDR3 DNA reads TGTGCCAGCAGCCCGGATTTGACCGGGGAGCTGTTTTTT. Translating it yields CASSPDLTGELFF.

This clonotype was counted at least ten times. The chain carries TRBV6-1 and TRBJ2-7; possibly TRBD1 for D (5 bases). This CDR3 contains 13 residues. Trimming shortened V by 6 bases and J by 3 bases, and 12 bases separated the two germline ends. From germline, CDR1 is MNHNS and CDR2 SASEGT. CDR3 sequence: CASSLTGYYEQYF. CDR3 in DNA: TGTGCCAGCAGCCTTACAGGATACTACGAGCAGTACTTC.

This clonotype was seen at least ten times. The V gene is TRBV6-2 or TRBV6-3, the J gene TRBJ2-7; perhaps TRBD2 as D (6 bases). The CDR3 extends over 14 amino acids. The germline V gene encodes CDR1 MNHEY and CDR2 SVGEGT. Trimming left V 2 bases short and J 3 bases short, with 11 bases between. The CDR3 loop reads CASSYGGSVYEQYF. DNA of the CDR3: TGTGCCAGCAGTTACGGAGGGAGTGTCTACGAGCAGTACTTC.

In DNA form, the CDR3 reads TGTGCCAGCAGTCCGAAGAACACCATATATTTT. This translates into CASSPKNTIYF. The genes are TRBV6-2 or TRBV6-3 and TRBJ1-3, with D hard to call. Germline loops: CDR1 MNHEY, CDR2 SVGEGT. The CDR3 has 11 amino acids. Trimming cost V 5 bases and J 7 bases, with 6 bases left between them.

This clonotype was counted a few times. The chain couples TRBV7-2 to TRBJ2-5; D is uncertain. The CDR3 is 15 residues long. With 1 base removed from V and 7 bases from J, the gap between germline ends came to 16 bases. Germline V CDR1 and CDR2: SGHTA, FQGNSA. The CDR3: CASSLEFSLKRTQYF. In DNA form, the CDR3 reads TGTGCCAGCAGCTTAGAGTTTTCCTTGAAGAGGACCCAGTACTTC.

The table lists this clonotype with many counts. The V gene is TRBV28, the J gene TRBJ1-2; 7 nucleotides match TRBD1. The junction had 15 bases not matched to a gene; V was cut back by 4 bases and J by 4 bases. The CDR3 runs 17 residues. CDR1 is MDHEN and CDR2 is SYDVKM in the germline V gene. CDR3 sequence reads: CASSSHFQQTGIYGYTF. CDR3 DNA: TGTGCCAGCAGTTCACACTTCCAACAGACAGGGATCTATGGCTACACCTTC.

The table lists this clonotype with a few counts. This chain uses TRBV19 with TRBJ1-4; a possible D gene is TRBD1 (5 bases). Per germline, CDR1 LNHDA and CDR2 SQIVND (reference sequence). V was trimmed by 3 bases and J by 8 bases, leaving 16 bases between them. The CDR3 covers 15 residues. The CDR3 is CASSISGQGGEKLFF. The DNA of the CDR3 is TGTGCCAGTAGTATTTCGGGTCAGGGAGGCGAAAAACTGTTTTTT.

This chain links TRBV20-1 with TRBJ2-7, with a weak D call TRBD1 (5 bases). V dropped 0 bases and J dropped 6 bases, with 12 bases sitting between them. The CDR3 contains 13 residues. Germline V CDR1 and CDR2: DFQATT, SNEGSKA (reference sequence). CDR3 residues: CSARDGSGLEQYF. The CDR3 DNA sequence: TGCAGTGCTAGAGATGGGTCAGGGCTCGAGCAGTACTTC.

In this sample, this clonotype turned up many times. The J gene is TRBJ2-7, the V gene TRBV10-2; 9 bases fit TRBD2. The CDR3 runs 13 residues. Germline V lookup: CDR1 WSHSY, CDR2 SAAADI. V dropped 5 bases and J dropped 4; count of bases not matched to a gene: 3. The CDR3 DNA reads as TGCGCCAGCAGTCTGACTAGCGGATACGAGCAGTACTTC. Its protein product is CASSLTSGYEQYF.

V gene TRBV5-5 combines with J gene TRBJ2-7; D ambiguous. Trimming took off 0 bases at V and 2 bases at J, with 12 bases between the two ends. Looked up from germline, CDR1 is SGHKS and CDR2 is YYEKEE (reference sequence). The CDR3 runs 15 residues. This CDR3 is CASSLDFGLPYEQYF. The CDR3 nucleotides are TGTGCCAGCAGCTTGGACTTCGGGCTACCCTACGAGCAGTACTTC.